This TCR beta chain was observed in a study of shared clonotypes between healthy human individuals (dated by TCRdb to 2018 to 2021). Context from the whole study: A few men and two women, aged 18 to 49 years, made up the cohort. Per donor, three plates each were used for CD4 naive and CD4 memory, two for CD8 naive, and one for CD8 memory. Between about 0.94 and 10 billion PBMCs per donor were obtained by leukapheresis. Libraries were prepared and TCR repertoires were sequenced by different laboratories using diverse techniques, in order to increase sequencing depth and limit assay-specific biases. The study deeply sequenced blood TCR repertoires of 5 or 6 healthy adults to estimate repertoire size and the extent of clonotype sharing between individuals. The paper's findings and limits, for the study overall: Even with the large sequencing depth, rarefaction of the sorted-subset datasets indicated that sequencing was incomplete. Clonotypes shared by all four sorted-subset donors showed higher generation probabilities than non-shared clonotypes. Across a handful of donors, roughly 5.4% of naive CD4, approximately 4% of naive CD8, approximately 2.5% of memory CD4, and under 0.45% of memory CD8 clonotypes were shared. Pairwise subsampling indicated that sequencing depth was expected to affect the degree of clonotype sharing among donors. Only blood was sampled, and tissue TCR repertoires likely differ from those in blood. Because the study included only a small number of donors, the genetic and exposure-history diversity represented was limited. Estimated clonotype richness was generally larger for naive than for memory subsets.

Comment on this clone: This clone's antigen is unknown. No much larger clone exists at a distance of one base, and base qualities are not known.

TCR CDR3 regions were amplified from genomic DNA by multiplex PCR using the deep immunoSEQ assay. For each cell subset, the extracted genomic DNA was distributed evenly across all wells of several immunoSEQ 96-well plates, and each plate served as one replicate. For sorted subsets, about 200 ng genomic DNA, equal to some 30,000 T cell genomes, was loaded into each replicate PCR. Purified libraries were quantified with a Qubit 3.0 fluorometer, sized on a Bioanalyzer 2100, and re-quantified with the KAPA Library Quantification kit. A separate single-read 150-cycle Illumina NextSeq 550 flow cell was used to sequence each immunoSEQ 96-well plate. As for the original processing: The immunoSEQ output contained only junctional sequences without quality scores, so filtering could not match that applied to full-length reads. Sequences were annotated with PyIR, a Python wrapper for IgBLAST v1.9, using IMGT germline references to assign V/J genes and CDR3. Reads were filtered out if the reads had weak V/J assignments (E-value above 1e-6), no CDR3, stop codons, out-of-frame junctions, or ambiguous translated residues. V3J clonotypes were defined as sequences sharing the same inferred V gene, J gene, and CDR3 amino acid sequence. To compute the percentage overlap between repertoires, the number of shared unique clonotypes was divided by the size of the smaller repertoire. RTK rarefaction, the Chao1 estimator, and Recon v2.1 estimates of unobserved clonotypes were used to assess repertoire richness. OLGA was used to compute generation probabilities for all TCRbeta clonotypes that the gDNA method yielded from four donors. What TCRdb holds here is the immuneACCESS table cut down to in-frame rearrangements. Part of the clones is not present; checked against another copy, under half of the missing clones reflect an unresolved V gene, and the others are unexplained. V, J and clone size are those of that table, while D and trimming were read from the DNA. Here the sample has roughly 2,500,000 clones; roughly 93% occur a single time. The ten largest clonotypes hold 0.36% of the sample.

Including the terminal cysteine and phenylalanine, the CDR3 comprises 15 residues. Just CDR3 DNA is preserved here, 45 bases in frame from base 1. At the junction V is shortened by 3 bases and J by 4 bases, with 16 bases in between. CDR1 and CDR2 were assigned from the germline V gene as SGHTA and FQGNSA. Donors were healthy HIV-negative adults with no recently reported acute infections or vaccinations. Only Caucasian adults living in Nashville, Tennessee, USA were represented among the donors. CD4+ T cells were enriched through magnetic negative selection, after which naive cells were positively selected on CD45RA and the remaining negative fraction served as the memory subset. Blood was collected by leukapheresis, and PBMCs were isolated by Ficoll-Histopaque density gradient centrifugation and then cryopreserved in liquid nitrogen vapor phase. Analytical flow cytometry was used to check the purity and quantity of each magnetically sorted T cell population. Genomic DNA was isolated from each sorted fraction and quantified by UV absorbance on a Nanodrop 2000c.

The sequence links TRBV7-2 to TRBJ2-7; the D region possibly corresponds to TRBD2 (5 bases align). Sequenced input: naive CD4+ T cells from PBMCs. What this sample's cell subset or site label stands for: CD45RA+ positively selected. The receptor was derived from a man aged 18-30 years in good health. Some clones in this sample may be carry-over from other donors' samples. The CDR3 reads CASSFQRSPLYEQYF. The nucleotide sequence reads TGTGCCAGCAGCTTCCAGCGGTCCCCCTTGTACGAGCAGTACTTC.